Listed here are 12 T cell receptor beta chains from one sample, sequenced in a study of blood T cell repertoires in COVID-19. Sequencing used immunoSEQ multiplex PCR; TCRdb keeps in-frame clones, though not all of them. The sample carries about 140,000 clones, about 83% recorded once. The sequenced material came from peripheral blood. Receptors were obtained from a man in his fifties with acute or convalescent COVID-19.

This clone has just a few counts. The chain employs TRBV19 and TRBJ1-6; 11 positions agree with TRBD1. The CDR3 has 16 amino acids. V lost 5 bases to trimming and J lost 10 bases; unmatched junction nucleotides: 10. Per germline, CDR1 LNHDA and CDR2 SQIVND (reference sequence). CDR3 bases: TGTGCCAGTAGTTTTCTCCCCGGGACAGGGGGATCACCCCTCCACTTT. Translated, it gives CASSFLPGTGGSPLHF.

This clone has a handful of counts. V usage is TRBV6-5 and J usage is TRBJ2-7, with D possibly matching TRBD1 (5 bases). Trimming shortened V by 2 bases and J by 7 bases, and 12 bases separated the two germline ends. The length of the CDR3 is 13 residues. CDR1 and CDR2 (germline): MNHEY, SVGAGI. CDR3 bases: TGTGCCAGCAGTTACGACGACAGTAGTGAGCAGTACGTC. This encodes CASSYDDSSEQYV.

The chain is built from TRBV30 and TRBJ2-1; 8 nucleotides line up with TRBD1. Trimming took 5 bases from V and 4 from J; bases not matched to a gene: 4. The CDR3 totals 13 residues. Germline CDR1 reads GTSNPN; CDR2 reads SVGIG (reference sequence). CDR3 sequence (DNA): TGTGCCTGGGGGACAGGTCCTTACAATGAGCAGTTCTTC. It yields the protein CAWGTGPYNEQFF.

The chain is built from TRBV2 and TRBJ2-3, with 7 positions matching TRBD1. Germline V CDR1 and CDR2: SNHLY, FYNNEI. The CDR3 consists of 14 residues. Trimming at V came to 6 bases and at J to 0 bases, leaving 3 bases not matched to a gene. CDR3 protein: CASSGQVSTDTQYF. Here the CDR3 DNA reads TGTGCCAGCAGCGGACAGGTTAGCACAGATACGCAGTATTTT. The whole variable domain, filled in from reference TRBV2 and TRBJ2-3, reads EPEVTQTPSHQVTQMGQEVILRCVPISNHLYFYWYRQILGQKVEFLVSFYNNEISEKSEIFDDQFSVERPDGSNFTLKIRSTKLEDSAMYFCASSGQVSTDTQYFGPGTRLTVL.

As regards this clone: A much bigger clone sits one base away, suggesting this may be a read error. The chain links TRBV4-2 to TRBJ1-5; no definite D call. The CDR3 has 13 residues. V shed 0 bases and J shed 4 bases, with 4 bases lying between them. CDR1 is LGHNA, CDR2 YNFKEQ, per germline. CDR3 sequence: CASSQDLNQPQHF. Written as DNA, the CDR3 is TGTGCCAGCAGCCAAGATCTGAATCAGCCCCAGCATTTT.

V is TRBV6-2 or TRBV6-3 and J is TRBJ2-5; TRBD2 matches 11 bases. Germline V gives CDR1 MNHEY, CDR2 SVGEGT. The CDR3 totals 15 residues. The V gene end was trimmed by 5 bases and the J gene end by 5 bases; junction bases not matched to a gene: 7. The CDR3 here is CASSRSGGALETQYF. The CDR3 DNA reads TGTGCCAGCAGTCGTAGCGGGGGGGCCTTGGAGACCCAGTACTTC.

V and J are TRBV7-9 and TRBJ1-2; the D is unclear. This CDR3 contains 13 residues. From germline, CDR1 is SEHNR and CDR2 FQNEAQ (reference sequence). The germline V and J ends were trimmed by 2 bases and 7 bases, with 11 bases remaining between them. CDR3 amino acids: CASSLQATPGYTF. The CDR3 DNA is TGTGCCAGCAGCTTACAGGCAACCCCTGGCTACACCTTC.

V usage is TRBV11-2 and J usage is TRBJ2-2; D gene uncertain. Germline V gene lookup returns CDR1 SGHAT and CDR2 FQNNGV. The CDR3 has 13 residues. V gave up 5 bases and J gave up 4 bases, with 8 bases separating them. The CDR3 here is CASSPSGTGELFF. CDR3 coding DNA: TGTGCCAGCAGCCCGTCGGGCACCGGGGAGCTGTTTTTT.

The chain uses TRBV18 and TRBJ2-2; tentative D call: TRBD2 (6 bases). The V end lost 0 bases, the J end lost 1 base, and 9 bases lay between the germline ends. The germline gives CDR1 KGHSH, CDR2 LQKENI. The CDR3 consists of 16 residues. CDR3 sequence: CASSPPWRGNTGELFF. The DNA of the CDR3 is TGTGCCAGCTCACCACCGTGGAGGGGGAACACCGGGGAGCTGTTTTTT.

V and J are TRBV3-1 (or the pseudogene TRBV3-2) and TRBJ1-6; D uncertain. CDR1 and CDR2 from the germline V gene are LGHDT and YNNKEL (reference sequence). The CDR3 extends over 14 amino acids. The V end lost 4 bases, the J end lost 9 bases, and 13 bases lay between the germline ends. Here the CDR3 reads CASSLRAGSSPLHF. The CDR3 DNA reads as TGTGCCAGCAGCCTCCGGGCCGGGAGTTCACCCCTCCACTTT.

The chain carries TRBV28 and TRBJ2-7; no firm D call. The CDR3 totals 12 residues. V lost 3 bases and J lost 0, with 3 bases in between. CDR1 MDHEN and CDR2 SYDVKM come from the germline V gene. CDR3 in DNA: TGTGCCAGCAGTTTCCTCTCCTACGAGCAGTACTTC. It codes for CASSFLSYEQYF.

The gene calls are TRBV28 and TRBJ2-7; possible D gene TRBD1, 6 bases. The germline CDR1 and CDR2 sequences are MDHEN and SYDVKM. CDR3 length equals 12 residues. The V end was cut by 4 bases, the J end by 4 bases, with 8 bases between. CDR3 residues: CASSSDRYEQYF. The CDR3, as DNA: TGTGCCAGCAGTTCCGACAGGTACGAGCAGTACTTC.